This TCR beta chain was identified during a study of identical twins. This clonotype was counted at least ten times. In TCRdb, the 5' RACE reads were re-called with MiXCR into one record per CDR3 protein. The repertoire holds 350,000 or so distinct CDR3 sequences, with about 10% as singletons. Trimming shortened V by 0 bases and J by 2 bases, and 9 bases separated the two germline ends. The CDR3 spans 14 residues. Germline V gives CDR1 SGDLS, CDR2 YYNGEE. The sequencing input was naive T cells sorted from blood. This TCR came from a woman between 45 and 60 years old in good health. The chain couples TRBV9 to TRBJ2-7, with a weak D call TRBD2 (6 bases). In DNA form, the CDR3 reads TGTGCCAGCAGCGTAGGGAGGGCCCCCTACGAGCAGTACTTC. The encoded protein is CASSVGRAPYEQYF.